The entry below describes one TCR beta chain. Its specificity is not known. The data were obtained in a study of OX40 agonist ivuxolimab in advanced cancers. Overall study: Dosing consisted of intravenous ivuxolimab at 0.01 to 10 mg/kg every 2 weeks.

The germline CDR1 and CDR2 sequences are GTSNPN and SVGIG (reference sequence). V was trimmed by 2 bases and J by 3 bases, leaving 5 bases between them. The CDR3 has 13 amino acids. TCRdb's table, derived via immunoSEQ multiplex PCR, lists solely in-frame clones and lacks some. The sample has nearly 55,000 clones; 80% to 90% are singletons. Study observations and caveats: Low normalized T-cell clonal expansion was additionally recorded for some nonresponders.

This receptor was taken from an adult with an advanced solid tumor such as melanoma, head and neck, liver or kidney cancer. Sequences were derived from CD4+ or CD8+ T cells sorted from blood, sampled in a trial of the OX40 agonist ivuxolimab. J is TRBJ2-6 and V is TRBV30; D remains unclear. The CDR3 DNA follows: TGTGCCTGGAGTAATAGTGGGGCCAACGTCCTGACTTTC. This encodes CAWSNSGANVLTF. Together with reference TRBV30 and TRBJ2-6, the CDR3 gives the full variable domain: SQTIHQWPATLVQPVGSPLSLECTVEGTSNPNLYWYRQAAGRGLQLLFYSVGIGQISSEVPQNLSASRPQDRQFILSSKKLLLSDSGFYLCAWSNSGANVLTFGAGSRLTVL.